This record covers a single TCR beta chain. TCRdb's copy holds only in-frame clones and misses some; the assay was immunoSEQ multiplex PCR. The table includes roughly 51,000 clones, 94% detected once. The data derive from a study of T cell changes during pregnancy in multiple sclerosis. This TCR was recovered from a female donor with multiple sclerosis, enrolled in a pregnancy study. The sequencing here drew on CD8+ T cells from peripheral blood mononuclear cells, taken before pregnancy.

Written as DNA, the CDR3 is TGCAGTGACGACGCGGTTGGAGGCTACACCTTC. This sequence encodes CSDDAVGGYTF. J is TRBJ1-2 and V is TRBV20-1; D call uncertain. The V gene lost 7 bases and the J gene lost 8 bases, with 14 bases spanning the gap. Germline CDR1 is DFQATT and CDR2 is SNEGSKA (reference sequence). This CDR3 region has 11 residues.